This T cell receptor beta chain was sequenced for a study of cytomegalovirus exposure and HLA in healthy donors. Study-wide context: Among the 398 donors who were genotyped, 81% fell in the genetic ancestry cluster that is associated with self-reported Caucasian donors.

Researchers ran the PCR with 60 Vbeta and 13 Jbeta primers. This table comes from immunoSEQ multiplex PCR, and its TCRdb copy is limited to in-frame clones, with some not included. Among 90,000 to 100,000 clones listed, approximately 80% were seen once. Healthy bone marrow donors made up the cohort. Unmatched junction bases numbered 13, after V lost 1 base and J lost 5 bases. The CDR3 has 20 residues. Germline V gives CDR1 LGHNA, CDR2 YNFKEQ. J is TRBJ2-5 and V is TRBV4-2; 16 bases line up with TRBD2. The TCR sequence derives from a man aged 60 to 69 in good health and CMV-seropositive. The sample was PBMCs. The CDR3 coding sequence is TGTGCCAGCAGCCAAGTAGGGGGGACTAGCGGGGGGGAACCCGGGGAGACCCAGTACTTC. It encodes CASSQVGGTSGGEPGETQYF.